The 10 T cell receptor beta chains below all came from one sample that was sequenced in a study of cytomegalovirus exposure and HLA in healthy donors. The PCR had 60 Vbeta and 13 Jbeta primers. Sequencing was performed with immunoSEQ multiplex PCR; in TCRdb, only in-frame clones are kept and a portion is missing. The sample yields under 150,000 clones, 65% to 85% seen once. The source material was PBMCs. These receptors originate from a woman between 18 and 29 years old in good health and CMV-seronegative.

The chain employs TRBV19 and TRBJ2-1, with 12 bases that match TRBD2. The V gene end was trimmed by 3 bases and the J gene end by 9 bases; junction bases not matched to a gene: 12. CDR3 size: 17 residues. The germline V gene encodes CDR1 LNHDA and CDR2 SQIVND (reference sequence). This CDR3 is CASSIGSASGRAGEQFF. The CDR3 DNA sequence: TGTGCCAGTAGTATTGGGTCTGCTAGCGGGAGGGCCGGTGAGCAGTTCTTC.

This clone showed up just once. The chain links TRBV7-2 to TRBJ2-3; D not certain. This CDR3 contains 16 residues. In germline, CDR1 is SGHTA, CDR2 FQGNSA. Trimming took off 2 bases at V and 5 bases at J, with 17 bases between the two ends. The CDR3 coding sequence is TGTGCCAGCAGCTTAACCGGGTCCCGACGAGGAGATACGCAGTATTTT. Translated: CASSLTGSRRGDTQYF.

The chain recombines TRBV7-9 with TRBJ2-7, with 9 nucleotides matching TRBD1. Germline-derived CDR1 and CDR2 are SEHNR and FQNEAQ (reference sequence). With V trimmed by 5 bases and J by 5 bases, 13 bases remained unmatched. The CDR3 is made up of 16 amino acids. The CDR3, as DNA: TGTGCCAGCAGCCACTCCGGGACAGGGATTTTCGACGAGCAGTACTTC. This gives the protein CASSHSGTGIFDEQYF.

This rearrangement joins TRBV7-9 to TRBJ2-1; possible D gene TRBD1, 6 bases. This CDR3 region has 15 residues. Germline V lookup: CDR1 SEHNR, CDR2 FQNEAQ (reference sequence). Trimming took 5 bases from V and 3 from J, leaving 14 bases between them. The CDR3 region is CASSPHQGSYNEQFF. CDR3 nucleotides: TGTGCCAGCAGCCCGCACCAGGGGAGCTACAATGAGCAGTTCTTC.

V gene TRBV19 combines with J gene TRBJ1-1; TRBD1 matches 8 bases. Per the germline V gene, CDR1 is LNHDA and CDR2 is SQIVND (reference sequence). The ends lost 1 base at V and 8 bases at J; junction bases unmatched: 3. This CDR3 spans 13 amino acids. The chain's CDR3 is CASSIVQGAEAFF. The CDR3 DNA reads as TGTGCCAGTAGTATAGTGCAGGGGGCGGAAGCTTTCTTT.

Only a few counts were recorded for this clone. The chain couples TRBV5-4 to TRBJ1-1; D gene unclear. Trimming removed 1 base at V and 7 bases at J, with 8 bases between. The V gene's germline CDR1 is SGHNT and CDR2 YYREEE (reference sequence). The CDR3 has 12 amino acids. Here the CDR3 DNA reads TGTGCCAGCAGCTTGAGACGGGGTGAAGCTTTCTTT. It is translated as CASSLRRGEAFF.

The CDR3 reads CASSPLGQAAFNNSPLHF. The CDR3 DNA sequence: TGTGCCAGCAGCCCCCTTGGACAGGCTGCCTTCAATAATTCACCCCTCCACTTT. The chain has TRBV7-8 and TRBJ1-6; 7 nucleotides align to TRBD1. The germline V gene has CDR1 SGHVS and CDR2 FQNEAQ. The CDR3 extends over 18 amino acids. Losses at the gene ends were 5 bases for V and 5 bases for J; bases not matched to a gene: 15.

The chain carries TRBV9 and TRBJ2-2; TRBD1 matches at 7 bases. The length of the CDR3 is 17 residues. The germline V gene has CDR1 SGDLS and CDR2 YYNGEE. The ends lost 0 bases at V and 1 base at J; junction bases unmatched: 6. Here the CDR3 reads CASSVGGGPLNTGELFF. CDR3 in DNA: TGTGCCAGCAGCGTAGGAGGGGGCCCCCTGAACACCGGGGAGCTGTTTTTT.

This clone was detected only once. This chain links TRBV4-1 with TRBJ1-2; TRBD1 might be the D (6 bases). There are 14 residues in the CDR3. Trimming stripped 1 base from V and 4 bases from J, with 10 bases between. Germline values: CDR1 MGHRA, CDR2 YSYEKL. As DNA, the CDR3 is TGCGCCAGCAGCCAAGGAGACAGGCCCTATGGCTACACCTTC. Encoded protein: CASSQGDRPYGYTF.

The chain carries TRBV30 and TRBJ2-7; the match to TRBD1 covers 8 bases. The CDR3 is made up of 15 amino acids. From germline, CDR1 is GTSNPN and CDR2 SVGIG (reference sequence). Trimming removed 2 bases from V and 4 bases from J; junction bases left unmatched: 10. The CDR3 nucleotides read TGTGCCTGGAGTCCCGGACAGGGTACATCATACGAGCAGTACGTC. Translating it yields CAWSPGQGTSYEQYV.